The present T cell receptor (beta chain) was sequenced within a study of T-cell reconstitution after alpha-beta-depleted transplantation in children. Of note for this clonotype: Antigen specificity is unknown.

Library preparation (for TCRbeta) was performed with unique molecular identifiers. TCRdb redid the calling of the PCR reads with MiXCR, one entry per CDR3 protein. Among about 32,000 distinct CDR3 sequences listed, less than 8.5% were seen once. Overall study results and limits: Diversity and T-cell counts at one year after transplant derived mostly from new T cells. Where some patients showed high TCRbeta diversity at day 60, it came from recipient T cells and thymic progenitors that had survived. As was reported, about two months after transplant, alpha-beta T cells came from several hundred expanded graft clones.

This receptor was taken from a child less than two years old who had a stem cell transplant for acute myeloid leukemia, so the T cells may come from the graft donor. The material was peripheral blood, obtained 60 days after TCRalphabeta/CD19-depleted stem cell transplant.

The CDR3 DNA follows: TGTGCCAGCTCACCACCGAGAGGAGGAGGTGCGGCCGGCTACACCTTC. This sequence encodes CASSPPRGGGAAGYTF. This chain joins TRBV18 and TRBJ1-2; D not certain. V dropped 0 bases and J dropped 8 bases, with 19 bases sitting between them. CDR3 size: 16 residues. Germline V lookup: CDR1 KGHSH, CDR2 LQKENI.